Sequencing of this TCR beta chain was carried out in a study of T-cell memory formation after mild COVID-19. Overall study findings and caveats: Contracting clones localized mainly to CM and EM when CD4+ and mainly to EMRA when CD8+. Memory cells collected pre-infection included some clones that later responded, suggesting cross-reactive memory joined.

This clonotype was observed a few times. Its antigen is unidentified. A single record per CDR3 protein comes from TCRdb applying MiXCR to the 5' RACE reads. The data show roughly 400,000 distinct CDR3 sequences, less than 25% seen once. V gave up 1 base and J gave up 7 bases; unmatched junction bases: 9. Germline V gene data show CDR1 as SGHKS and CDR2 as YYEKEE (reference sequence). The length of the CDR3 is 17 residues. This chain uses TRBV5-5 with TRBJ2-1; 12 nucleotides line up with TRBD2. The receptor was isolated from an adult woman who had mild COVID-19 (a few samples of this study predate the infection). Cell type and time point are not known. The sample taken for sequencing was PBMCs or a T cell subset sorted from them (not recorded which). For the CDR3, the DNA is TGTGCCAGCAGCTTGCTGACTAGCGGGGGTCTCGGTAATGAGCAGTTCTTC. Translating gives CASSLLTSGGLGNEQFF.